Reported below is one T cell receptor (beta chain). This CDR3 region has 13 residues. The trim removed 8 bases at V and 6 bases at J, leaving 7 bases unmatched. The germline V gene has CDR1 MNHEY and CDR2 SMNVEV (reference sequence). Enrollees, roughly 18 to 90 years old, lived in around 23 US areas. Symptom resolution, clearance, or two negative PCRs marked the recovered donors of Cohort 3. In the authors' workflow: Estimates of nucleated cell counts were drawn from the amplification of reference gene primers. The protocol was immunoSEQ multiplex PCR, while the TCRdb copy is restricted to in-frame clones and leaves out a portion. The D gene and trimming were derived from the DNA, and the V and J assignments and clone size from that table. The data contain about 250,000 clones, 85% to 90% of them singletons. The sample originates from a study of blood T cell repertoires in COVID-19. Study as a whole: PBMCs, B-cell-depleted T cells, or T cells provided the cDNA or gDNA that made up the material.

V and J are TRBV27 and TRBJ1-5, with 7 bases aligning to TRBD1. This sequence was found in a man between 35 and 55 years old who had recovered from COVID-19. The sequenced sample was PBMCs or T cells enriched from blood (not recorded which). The CDR3 coding sequence is TGTGCCAGCCAAGAGGGGGCGCGTCAGCCCCAGCATTTT. Protein: CASQEGARQPQHF.